Sequencing of this T cell receptor (beta chain) was carried out in a study of tumor-infiltrating lymphocytes in primary liver carcinoma (dated 2017 in TCRdb). For context, the study as a whole: Of the five patients, three men and two women aged 30 to 69 years, four had hepatocellular carcinoma and one had combined HCC and intrahepatic cholangiocarcinoma. For each liver tumor, the study sampled five regions along with adjacent normal tissue and blood, and applied TCRbeta repertoire sequencing, expression microarrays and whole-exome sequencing. TCRbeta repertoire sequencing covered about 35 specimens from 5 patients: 25 or so tumor regions, 5 adjacent noncancerous liver tissues and 5 peripheral blood samples. To link TCRbeta repertoire diversity to the local molecular phenotype, the approximately 25 tumor region samples were profiled with Agilent mRNA microarrays. Reproducibility between technical replicate repertoires was high, with correlation coefficients above 0.95 and mean shared-clone rates roughly 0.91. Each sample produced about 3.5 to 7.13 million productive TCRbeta reads, and read depth showed no significant difference between tissue types. The five patients had tumors of stage T1-T3 N0M0, with maximum diameters ranging from 4.2 to 10 cm.

Details on this clonotype: What this receptor recognizes is not known. Its ends do not fully match the called genes, so a read error is possible.

Starting from about 550 ng total RNA, TCRbeta-specific cDNA was produced by reverse transcription with a constant-region primer and ProtoScript II reverse transcriptase. TCRbeta libraries were built with three nested multiplex PCR rounds, a slightly modified ARM-PCR procedure. Each of the first two PCR rounds ran for 9 to 10 cycles using multiplex TRBV1-TRBV30 forward primers together with a Cbeta reverse primer. Sample barcodes and Illumina adapters were added in a final 25-cycle PCR with Deep VentR polymerase. Before sequencing, amplicons of 200-500 bp were purified from gel using a QIAquick gel extraction kit. An Illumina HiSeq 2500 was used to sequence the TCRbeta amplicons with 250-bp paired-end reads. The original methods were these. Trimmomatic v0.33 was used to quality-trim the reads, and FLASH v1.2.11 was used to merge paired reads so that full CDR3 sequences could be recovered. MiGEC v1.2.1b assigned V, D and J germline segments to the rearranged TCRbeta sequences. Clonotype statistics and Shannon-Wiener diversity indices were computed with VDJtools v1.0.0. To cut down on sampling bias, every analysis after diversity analysis relied on just the 250 most abundant clonotypes from each sample. TCRdb reran the public reads through fastp at Q25 and MiXCR, keeping productive beta chains. Duplicate CDR3 protein sequences are folded into a single record with the most common DNA and genes. The V and J calls and clone size are TCRdb's, not the authors'. This sample comprises 100,000 to 150,000 distinct CDR3 sequences, 55% to 75% of them detected only once. Of the sample, more than 7% falls within the top ten clones.

Paper-wide results and their limitations: Only the TCR beta chain was sequenced, which likely underestimates true repertoire diversity because unpaired alpha chains were not captured. Only about 7-24% of top clones were found in all five regions of a tumor, suggesting spatial heterogeneity of tumor-infiltrating T cells. The study included only a few patients, and the authors note findings should be validated in a larger study. The top 250 clones accounted for a significantly greater share of the repertoire in tumors than in blood (p = 0.039). Since the samples were bulk and unsorted, there was no way to compare CD4+ and CD8+ T cell repertoires. Consistent with antigen-driven expansion, pairs of tumor regions showed higher repertoire overlap (mean around 36%) than either tumor-adjacent pairs (about 17%) or tumor-blood pairs (about 15%).

From the cysteine up to the phenylalanine, the CDR3 has a length of 13 residues. CDR3 DNA is the only sequence kept; it has 39 bases, read in frame from the first base. Per the germline V gene, SGHNT is the CDR1 and YENEEA is the CDR2. Total RNA and DNA were co-extracted without cell sorting from around 20-30 mg of bulk tissue using the AllPrep DNA/RNA mini kit. Surgical resection was performed in China between late 2015 and March 2016 on about 5 patients with histopathologically diagnosed primary liver carcinoma. Chronic HBV infection was present in the patients, and the patients were treatment-naive at sampling. Each tumor was sampled at five spatially separated regions: the superior, inferior, left-lateral and right-lateral poles and the tumor centre. According to histology, viable tumor cells made up more than 90% of every tumor sample. Fresh tumor and adjacent tissue pieces were bisected; one half was stored in RNAlater at -80°C, the other sent for histology.

Sequenced material: liver tumor tissue from sampling region 3. The cell subset or site tag for this specimen amounts to: tumor region T3, left-lateral pole. The sequence derives from a woman aged 55-69 years with primary liver carcinoma and hepatitis B virus infection. The sequence joins TRBV11-3 to TRBJ2-2; a weak D assignment points to TRBD1 (7 bases agree). DNA sequence: TGTGCCAGCAACCTCCAGGGGGACTGGGAGCTGTTTTTC. The encoded protein is CASNLQGDWELFF. The variable domain in full, with residues beyond the CDR3 obtained from the reference TRBV11-3 and TRBJ2-2 genes, is EAGVVQSPRYKIIEKKQPVAFWCNPISGHNTLYWYLQNLGQGPELLIRYENEEAVDDSQLPKDRFSAERLKGVDSTLKIQPAELGDSAVYLCASNLQGDWELFFGEGSRLTVL.